These 6 T cell receptor beta chains share one sample of origin, sequenced in a study of shared clonotypes between healthy human individuals. Generated by immunoSEQ multiplex PCR, the TCRdb table keeps only in-frame clones and is missing some. The data contain roughly 530,000 clones, roughly 95% of them singletons. Sample: naive CD4+ T cells sorted from blood. Subset denoted: CD45RA+ positively selected. Every receptor here comes from a woman aged 25 to 45 in good health.

The J gene is TRBJ1-1, the V gene TRBV19; no definite D call. V was cut by 7 bases and J by 2 bases, with 5 bases left in between. The CDR3 spans 11 residues. Germline V CDR1 and CDR2: LNHDA, SQIVND (reference sequence). CDR3 region: CASTFNTEAFF. The DNA of the CDR3 is TGTGCCAGTACCTTTAACACTGAAGCTTTCTTT.

The chain combines TRBV19 with TRBJ1-1; D is ambiguous. The CDR3 is 14 residues long. Germline V gene sequence: CDR1 LNHDA, CDR2 SQIVND (reference sequence). Trimming took off 5 bases at V and 1 base at J, with 11 bases between the two ends. CDR3 protein: CASSQDLTNTEAFF. The CDR3 DNA is TGTGCCAGTAGTCAGGACCTCACGAACACTGAAGCTTTCTTT. Using reference TRBV19 and TRBJ1-1 for the parts outside the CDR3, the full variable domain is DGGITQSPKYLFRKEGQNVTLSCEQNLNHDAMYWYRQDPGQGLRLIYYSQIVNDFQKGDIAEGYSVSREKKESFPLTVTSAQKNPTAFYLCASSQDLTNTEAFFGQGTRLTVV.

V gene TRBV2 combines with J gene TRBJ2-1; TRBD2 agrees at 10 bases. Losses at the gene ends were 0 bases for V and 10 bases for J; bases not matched to a gene: 6. This CDR3 region has 15 residues. The V gene's germline CDR1 is SNHLY and CDR2 FYNNEI. CDR3 nucleotides: TGTGCCAGCAGTGAAGCTCTAGCGGGAGTTGGAGAGCAGTTCTTC. This gives the protein CASSEALAGVGEQFF.

The rearrangement uses TRBV5-3 and TRBJ2-7; D not resolved. TRBV5-3 is an open reading frame whose function is uncertain. This CDR3 region has 11 residues. V lost 4 bases, J lost 10 bases, and 12 bases lay in between. This CDR3 reads CARSQDPDQYF. The DNA for the CDR3 is TGTGCCAGAAGCCAGGACCCTGACCAGTACTTC.

The CDR3 sequence: CASRYQTMNTEAFF. CDR3 sequence (DNA): TGCGCCAGCAGATATCAGACAATGAACACTGAAGCTTTCTTT. V and J are TRBV5-1 and TRBJ1-1, with no clear D. CDR1 and CDR2 from the germline V gene are SGHRS and YFSETQ. Trimming removed 5 bases from V and 0 bases from J, with 11 bases in between. The CDR3 runs to 14 residues.

The chain couples TRBV28 to TRBJ2-7, with TRBD2 matching over 7 bases. V lost 7 bases, J lost 2 bases, and 14 bases stayed unmatched. The CDR3 loop spans 16 amino acids. Germline-derived CDR1 and CDR2 are MDHEN and SYDVKM. CDR3 residues: CASIGGRKSVAYEQYF. The CDR3 nucleotides are TGTGCCAGCATCGGGGGGAGGAAATCTGTTGCCTACGAGCAGTACTTC.